In this sample, the clone carrying this T cell receptor beta chain turned up many times. Trimming stripped 6 bases from V and 4 bases from J, with 16 bases between. The CDR3 length is 14 residues. Germline V gives CDR1 KGHSH, CDR2 LQKENI. This sample was included in a study of T cells in Graves' hyperthyroidism and ophthalmopathy. TCR beta CDR3 regions were amplified from RNA. The study used the HTBI primer set for a first-round RT-PCR of the TCR CDR3. TCRdb fed the multiplex PCR reads into MiXCR, producing one record per CDR3 protein. The sample has about 380,000 distinct CDR3 sequences, 18% seen once; the top ten hold around two fifths.

This sequence was found in a man aged 18 to 35 with Graves' ophthalmopathy. The chain recombines TRBV18 with TRBJ2-7; D possibly matches TRBD1 or TRBD2 (7 bases each). The sample consisted of blood. The CDR3 loop is CASSPQGEGYEQYF. As DNA, the CDR3 is TGTGCCAGCTCTCCTCAGGGGGAGGGATACGAGCAGTACTTC.